The 3 T cell receptor beta chains reported below all come from one sample, sequenced in a study of shared clonotypes between healthy human individuals. Sequencing was performed with immunoSEQ multiplex PCR; in TCRdb, only in-frame clones are kept and a portion is missing. This sample yields about 1 million clones, of which approximately 76% are seen a single time; about 1.5% belongs to the top ten. Sequenced sample: memory CD4+ T cells sorted from blood. Subset of the sample: CD45RA-negative fraction. These receptors were taken from a man aged 18 to 29 in good health.

The chain links TRBV4-1 to TRBJ2-3; 14 nucleotides line up with TRBD2. This CDR3 region has 17 residues. With V trimmed by 2 bases and J by 2 bases, 3 bases remained unmatched. Per the germline V gene, CDR1 is MGHRA and CDR2 is YSYEKL. The CDR3 bases are TGCGCCAGCAGCCAACCGACTAGCGGGAGGGACACAGATACGCAGTATTTT. Amino acids: CASSQPTSGRDTDTQYF.

The V call is TRBV5-1, the J call TRBJ2-3; D is unresolved. The germline V gene has CDR1 SGHRS and CDR2 YFSETQ. The CDR3 covers 16 residues. Trimming took off 4 bases at V and 1 base at J, with 16 bases between the two ends. The CDR3 nucleotides are TGCGCCAGCAGCCTGAACCCCCCTGGGGGCACAGATACGCAGTATTTT. Its protein product is CASSLNPPGGTDTQYF.

V usage is TRBV6-1 and J usage is TRBJ2-6; D may be TRBD1 (6 bases). Germline V gene lookup returns CDR1 MNHNS and CDR2 SASEGT. The CDR3 sequence is 16 residues long. Trimming took 2 bases from V and 4 from J, leaving 12 bases between them. CDR3 region: CASSEMGAGGANVLTF. The CDR3 DNA is TGTGCCAGCAGTGAAATGGGGGCAGGCGGGGCCAACGTCCTGACTTTC.